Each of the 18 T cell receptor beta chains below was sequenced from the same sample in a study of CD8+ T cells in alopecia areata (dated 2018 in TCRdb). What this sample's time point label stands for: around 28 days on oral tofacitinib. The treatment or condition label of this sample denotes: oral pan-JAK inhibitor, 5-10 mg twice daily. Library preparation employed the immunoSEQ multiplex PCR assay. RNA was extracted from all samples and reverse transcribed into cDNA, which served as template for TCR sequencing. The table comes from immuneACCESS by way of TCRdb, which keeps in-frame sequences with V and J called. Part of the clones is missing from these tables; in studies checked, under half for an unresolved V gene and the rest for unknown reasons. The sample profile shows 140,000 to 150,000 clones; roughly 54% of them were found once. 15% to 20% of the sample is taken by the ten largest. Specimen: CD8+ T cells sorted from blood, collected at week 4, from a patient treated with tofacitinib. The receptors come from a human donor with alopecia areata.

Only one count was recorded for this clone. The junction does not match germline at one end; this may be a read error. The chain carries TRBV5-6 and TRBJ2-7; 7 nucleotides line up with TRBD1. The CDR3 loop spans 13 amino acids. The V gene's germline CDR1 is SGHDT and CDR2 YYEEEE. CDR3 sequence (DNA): TGTGCCAGCAGCTCACGGGACAGCAGACAGCTCAACTTC. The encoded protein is CASSSRDSRQLNF.

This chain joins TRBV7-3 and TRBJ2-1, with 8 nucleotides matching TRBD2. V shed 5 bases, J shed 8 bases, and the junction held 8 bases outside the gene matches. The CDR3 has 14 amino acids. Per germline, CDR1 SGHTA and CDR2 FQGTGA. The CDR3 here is CASSPSGGAHEQFF. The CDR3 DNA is TGTGCCAGCAGCCCAAGCGGGGGCGCCCATGAGCAGTTCTTC.

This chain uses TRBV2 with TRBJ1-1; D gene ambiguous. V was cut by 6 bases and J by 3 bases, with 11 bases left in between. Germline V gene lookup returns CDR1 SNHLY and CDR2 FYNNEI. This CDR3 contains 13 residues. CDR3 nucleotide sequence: TGTGCCAGCAGGACCGAAAGTTACACTGAAGCTTTCTTT. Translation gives CASRTESYTEAFF.

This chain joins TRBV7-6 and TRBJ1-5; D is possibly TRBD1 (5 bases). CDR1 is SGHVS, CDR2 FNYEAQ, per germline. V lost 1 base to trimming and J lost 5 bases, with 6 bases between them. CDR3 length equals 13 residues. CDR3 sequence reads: CASSLGGYQPQHF. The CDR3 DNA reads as TGTGCCAGCAGCTTAGGGGGGTATCAGCCCCAGCATTTT.

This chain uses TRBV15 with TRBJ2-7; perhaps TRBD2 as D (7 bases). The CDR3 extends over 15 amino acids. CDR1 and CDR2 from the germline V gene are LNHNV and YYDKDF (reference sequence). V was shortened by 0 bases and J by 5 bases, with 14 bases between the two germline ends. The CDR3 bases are TGTGCCACCAGCAGAGAGGACGGGGGGCAGGACGAGCAGTACTTC. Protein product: CATSREDGGQDEQYF.

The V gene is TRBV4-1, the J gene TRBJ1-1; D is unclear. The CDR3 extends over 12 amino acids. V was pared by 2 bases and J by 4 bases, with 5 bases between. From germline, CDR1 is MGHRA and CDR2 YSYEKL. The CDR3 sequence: CASSQFGTEAFF. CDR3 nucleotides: TGCGCCAGCAGCCAATTCGGCACTGAAGCTTTCTTT.

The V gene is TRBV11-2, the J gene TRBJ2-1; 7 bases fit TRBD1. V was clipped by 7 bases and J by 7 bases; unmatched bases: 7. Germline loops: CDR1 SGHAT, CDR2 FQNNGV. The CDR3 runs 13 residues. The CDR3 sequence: CASTFPDRNEQFF. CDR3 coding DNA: TGTGCCAGCACCTTTCCGGACAGGAATGAGCAGTTCTTC.

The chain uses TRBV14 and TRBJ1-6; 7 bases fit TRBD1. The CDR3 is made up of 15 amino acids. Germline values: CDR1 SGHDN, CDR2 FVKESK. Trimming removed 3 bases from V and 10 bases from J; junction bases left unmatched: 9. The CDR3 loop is CASSHPTGSRSPLHF. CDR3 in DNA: TGTGCCAGCAGCCACCCGACAGGGAGTCGGTCACCCCTCCACTTT.

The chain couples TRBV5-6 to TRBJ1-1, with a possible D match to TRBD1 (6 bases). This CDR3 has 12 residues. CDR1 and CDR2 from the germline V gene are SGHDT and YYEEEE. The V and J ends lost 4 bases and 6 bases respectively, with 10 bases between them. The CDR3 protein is CASSPYRAEAFF. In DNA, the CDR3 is TGTGCCAGCAGCCCCTACAGGGCTGAAGCTTTCTTT.

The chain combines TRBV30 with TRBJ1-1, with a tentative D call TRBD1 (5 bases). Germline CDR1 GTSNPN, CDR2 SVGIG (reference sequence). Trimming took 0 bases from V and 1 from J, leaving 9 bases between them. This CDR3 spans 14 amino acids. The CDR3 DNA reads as TGTGCCTGGAGTGTAGATGGGACGAACACTGAAGCTTTCTTT. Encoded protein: CAWSVDGTNTEAFF.

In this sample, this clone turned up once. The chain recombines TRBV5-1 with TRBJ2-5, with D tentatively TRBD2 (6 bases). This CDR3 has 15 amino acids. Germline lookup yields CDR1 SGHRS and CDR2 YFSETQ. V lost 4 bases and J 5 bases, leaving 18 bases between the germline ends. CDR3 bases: TGCGCCAGCAGCCGTGTCTTGGGGGAGGTGGAGACCCAGTACTTC. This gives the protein CASSRVLGEVETQYF. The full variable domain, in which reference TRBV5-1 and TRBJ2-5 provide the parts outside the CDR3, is KAGVTQTPRYLIKTRGQQVTLSCSPISGHRSVSWYQQTPGQGLQFLFEYFSETQRNKGNFPGRFSGRQFSNSRSEMNVSTLELGDSALYLCASSRVLGEVETQYFGPGTRLLVL.

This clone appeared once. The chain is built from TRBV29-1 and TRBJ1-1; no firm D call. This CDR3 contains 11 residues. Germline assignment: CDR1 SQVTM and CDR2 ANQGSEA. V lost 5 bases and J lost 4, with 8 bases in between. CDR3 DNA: TGCAGCGTTCCTGGAGGCACTGAAGCTTTCTTT. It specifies CSVPGGTEAFF.

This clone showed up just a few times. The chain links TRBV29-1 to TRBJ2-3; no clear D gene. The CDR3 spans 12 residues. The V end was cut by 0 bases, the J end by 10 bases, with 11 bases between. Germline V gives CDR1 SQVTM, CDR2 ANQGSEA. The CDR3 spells CSVEDLPPSQYF. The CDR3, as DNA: TGCAGCGTTGAAGATTTACCTCCGTCGCAGTATTTT.

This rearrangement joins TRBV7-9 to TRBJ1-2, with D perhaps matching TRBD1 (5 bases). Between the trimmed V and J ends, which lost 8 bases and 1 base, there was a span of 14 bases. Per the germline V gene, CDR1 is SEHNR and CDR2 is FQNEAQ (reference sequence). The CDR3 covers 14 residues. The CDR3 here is CASEGRGSNYGYTF. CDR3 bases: TGTGCCAGCGAAGGAAGGGGCAGTAACTATGGCTACACCTTC.

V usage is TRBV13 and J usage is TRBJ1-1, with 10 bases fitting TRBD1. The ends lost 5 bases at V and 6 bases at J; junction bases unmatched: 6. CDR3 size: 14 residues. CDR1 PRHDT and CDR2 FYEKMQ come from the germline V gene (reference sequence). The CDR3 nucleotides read TGTGCCAGCAGCGAGGACAGGGGGGGGTCTGAAGCTTTCTTT. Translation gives CASSEDRGGSEAFF.

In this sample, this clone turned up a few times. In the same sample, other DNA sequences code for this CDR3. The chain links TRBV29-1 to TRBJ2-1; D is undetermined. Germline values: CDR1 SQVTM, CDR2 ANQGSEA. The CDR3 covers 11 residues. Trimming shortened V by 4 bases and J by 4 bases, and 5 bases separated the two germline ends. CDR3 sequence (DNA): TGCAGCGTTGTGGCTTACAATGAGCAGTTCTTC. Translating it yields CSVVAYNEQFF.

This CDR3 is CASSEMGEGGELFF. The CDR3 DNA is TGCGCCAGCAGTGAGATGGGGGAAGGCGGGGAGCTGTTTTTT. The rearrangement links TRBV10-2 to TRBJ2-2; the D call may be TRBD1 or TRBD2 (5 bases each). Per germline, CDR1 WSHSY and CDR2 SAAADI. This CDR3 contains 14 residues. Trimming removed 2 bases at V and 7 bases at J, with 11 bases between.

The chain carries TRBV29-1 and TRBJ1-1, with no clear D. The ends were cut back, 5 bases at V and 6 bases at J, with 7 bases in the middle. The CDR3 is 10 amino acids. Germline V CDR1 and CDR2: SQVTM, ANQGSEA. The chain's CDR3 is CSVMGAEAFF. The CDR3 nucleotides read TGCAGCGTTATGGGCGCTGAAGCTTTCTTT.